This TCR beta chain was documented in a study of blood T cell repertoires in COVID-19. This clone was seen once. Clones were read by immunoSEQ multiplex PCR, and TCRdb kept only the in-frame ones, dropping some. Altogether about 310,000 clones are present, 90% being singletons, with the ten largest covering 2.9%. With 0 bases clipped from V and 2 bases from J, the junction kept 12 bases outside the gene matches. CDR3 size: 20 residues. CDR1 LNHDA and CDR2 SQIVND come from the germline V gene (reference sequence). The chain uses TRBV19 and TRBJ2-4; 11 bases line up with TRBD2. The receptor comes from a woman in her thirties with COVID-19, enrolled during active disease. Material: peripheral blood. The CDR3 DNA reads TGTGCCAGTAGTATAGATGGGCCCCTGACTAGCGGGATAACCAAAAACATTCAGTACTTC. Translating it yields CASSIDGPLTSGITKNIQYF. Combining the CDR3 with reference TRBV19 and TRBJ2-4 gives the whole variable domain DGGITQSPKYLFRKEGQNVTLSCEQNLNHDAMYWYRQDPGQGLRLIYYSQIVNDFQKGDIAEGYSVSREKKESFPLTVTSAQKNPTAFYLCASSIDGPLTSGITKNIQYFGAGTRLSVL.